This is a list of T cell receptor beta chains from one sample in a study of cytomegalovirus exposure and HLA in healthy donors. Clones were sequenced by immunoSEQ multiplex PCR, and TCRdb holds only the in-frame ones, with some missing. The sample holds 80,000 to 100,000 clones, roughly 70% seen once. Sequences were obtained from PBMCs. The origin of the receptors is a middle-aged man in good health and CMV-seronegative. The conserved cysteine and the conserved F or W are not part of the CDR3 here.

CDR3aa: ASSIGAGTGVRIYT; v_gene: TRBV19
CDR3aa: ASSPGDRGLDTQY; v_gene: TRBV9
CDR3aa: ASSEQGGQPQH; v_gene: TRBV6-1
CDR3aa: ASSSGQGVQPQH; v_gene: TRBV7-2
CDR3aa: ASRPNNPSSYEQY; v_gene: TRBV7-9
CDR3aa: ASKLTSSYEQY; v_gene: TRBV2
CDR3aa: SVDKGLAGGDTQY; v_gene: TRBV29-1
CDR3aa: ASKGTSGENTQY; v_gene: TRBV19
CDR3aa: ASSPHAGRDTEAF; v_gene: TRBV18
CDR3aa: ASSLSKASLQETQY; v_gene: TRBV27
CDR3aa: ASSQEPRTVNYEQY; v_gene: TRBV4-1
CDR3aa: ASSKGTGPYGYT; v_gene: TRBV6-5
CDR3aa: ASSPHFVGGINGYT; v_gene: TRBV28
CDR3aa: ASSADLTGEY; v_gene: TRBV5-1
CDR3aa: ASSFLAGEPYEQY; v_gene: TRBV28
CDR3aa: ASRIQGVNTGELF; v_gene: TRBV6-6
CDR3aa: ATRGLAGEWETQY; v_gene: TRBV15
CDR3aa: ASSLLTGETEKLF; v_gene: TRBV5-1
CDR3aa: ASSADSTVGRLETQY; v_gene: TRBV9
CDR3aa: ASSFREREGPYNEQF; v_gene: TRBV5-6
CDR3aa: SVAQQQGQGGVKLF; v_gene: TRBV29-1
CDR3aa: ASSLMEGYTEAF; v_gene: TRBV5-8
CDR3aa: ASSRGLGTEAF; v_gene: TRBV6-4
CDR3aa: ASSLVASGNGYEQY; v_gene: TRBV5-4
CDR3aa: ASRPRGGGRTEAF; v_gene: TRBV28
CDR3aa: ASSPKKGGGDSSTNEKLF; v_gene: TRBV4-1
CDR3aa: ASSPGAVAEETQY; v_gene: TRBV19
CDR3aa: ASSSGTGVHEQY; v_gene: TRBV18
CDR3aa: ASSQVAGSYNEQF; v_gene: TRBV4-1
CDR3aa: ASSRSRGGGSYGYT; v_gene: TRBV28
CDR3aa: ATRPGTGEMSNQPQH; v_gene: TRBV27
CDR3aa: ATSRALAGVESTDTQY; v_gene: TRBV15
CDR3aa: ASSLASSGSVDTQY; v_gene: TRBV7-2
CDR3aa: ASRGQGYQPQH; v_gene: TRBV19
CDR3aa: ASSTSGSPGELF; v_gene: TRBV9
CDR3aa: ASREQASGNTIY; v_gene: TRBV19
CDR3aa: ASSERTGGYGELF; v_gene: TRBV2
CDR3aa: ASSEGIGLAGINEQF; v_gene: TRBV2
CDR3aa: ASSGGTQAF; v_gene: TRBV2
CDR3aa: ASSNSVYNEQF; v_gene: TRBV27
CDR3aa: ASSEGTNYEQY; v_gene: TRBV10-1
CDR3aa: ASSLGGGRNTEAF; v_gene: TRBV5-4
CDR3aa: ASSLGLAGDGYEQY; v_gene: TRBV7-6
CDR3aa: AAASSYNEQF; v_gene: TRBV28
CDR3aa: AWSVSGRGQPQH; v_gene: TRBV30
CDR3aa: ASSYGGQGYGYT; v_gene: TRBV6-5
CDR3aa: SASNGYT; v_gene: TRBV20-1
CDR3aa: SASPTGFYGYT; v_gene: TRBV29-1
CDR3aa: ASSQRLGTSGGSSYNEQF; v_gene: TRBV4-1
CDR3aa: ASSHRTGISYEQY; v_gene: TRBV4-1
CDR3aa: ASSPQVWVREQY; v_gene: TRBV27
CDR3aa: ASSIPGGETQY; v_gene: TRBV5-6
CDR3aa: ASSPWDREYNQH; v_gene: TRBV28